This TCR beta chain was retrieved from a study of T cells in Graves' hyperthyroidism and ophthalmopathy. Study-level findings and limits: Most thyroid clonotypes expanded above 0.001 appeared in blood too.

In its sample, this clonotype was seen many times. Its antigen is undetermined. The CDR3 is 15 residues long. Germline assignment: CDR1 MNHNS and CDR2 SASEGT. V was trimmed by 5 bases and J by 0 bases, leaving 14 bases between them. In making diagnoses, clinical symptoms, serum thyroxine and TRAb, thyroid ultrasound and orbital computed tomography were all used. The CDR3 regions of TCR beta were amplified from RNA transcripts. A set of HTBI primers served as the primers for a first-round RT-PCR of the TCR CDR3. TCRdb re-analysed the multiplex PCR reads in MiXCR, keeping a single row per CDR3 protein. The sample carries about 360,000 distinct CDR3 sequences, over 10% recorded once.

The source is a woman between 18 and 30 years old with Graves' hyperthyroidism. The sequenced sample consisted of blood. This chain links TRBV6-1 with TRBJ2-7, with a tentative D call TRBD1 (6 bases). CDR3 in amino acids: CASSYSQGSSYEQYF. The CDR3 DNA reads as TGTGCCAGCAGTTATAGTCAGGGGAGCTCCTACGAGCAGTACTTC.